This T cell receptor beta chain was identified in a study of T-cell reconstitution after alpha-beta-depleted transplantation in children. Study-wide findings and caveats: Diversity of TCRbeta at day 60 was high in some patients, arising from surviving recipient T cells and thymic progenitors. From newly produced T cells came most of the T-cell counts and diversity one year after transplant. Alpha-beta T cells present about two months after transplant were reported to originate from several hundred expanded graft clones.

This clonotype was counted many times. Antigen: not known. V dropped 0 bases and J dropped 2; count of bases not matched to a gene: 3. Germline V gene data show CDR1 as SGHAT and CDR2 as FQNNGV. This CDR3 has 16 residues. Unique molecular identifiers featured in how the TCRbeta library was prepared. MiXCR was run by TCRdb on the PCR reads, yielding one entry per CDR3 protein. The table includes about 490,000 distinct CDR3 sequences, approximately 10% detected once. This sequence joins TRBV11-2 and TRBJ2-7; the match to TRBD2 covers 11 bases. The receptor was derived from a child under 10 years old with inherited bone marrow failure, due to receive a stem cell transplant. Sample: PBMCs, taken before TCRalphabeta/CD19-depleted stem cell transplant. The CDR3 loop reads CASSLDTGLAAYEQYF. CDR3 bases: TGTGCCAGCAGCTTAGATACGGGACTAGCGGCCTACGAGCAGTACTTC.